This T cell receptor (beta chain) was identified in a study of T cell changes during pregnancy in multiple sclerosis (dated by TCRdb to about 2019). At the level of the whole study: The study looked at changes in the T cell repertoire across pregnancy in women with multiple sclerosis.

The trim is 2 bases for V and 6 bases for J, with a gap of 8 bases between the germline ends. Counted from cysteine to phenylalanine, this CDR3 has 12 amino acids. Left in the record is the CDR3 DNA by itself, 36 bases read in frame from the first base. CDR1 GTSNPN and CDR2 SVGIG were looked up in the germline V gene (reference sequence). About this clone: The antigen it recognizes is unknown. It has no much larger one-base neighbor in the sample; base qualities were not kept.

Libraries were made using the immunoSEQ multiplex PCR assay. TCRdb re-hosts the immuneACCESS table, in-frame sequences only. Its copies lack some clones; in the studies checked, an unresolved V gene accounts for under half of them, and the cause for the rest is not known. Recorded for this sample are 88,000 or so clones; around 90% of them occurred a single time. 2.6% of the sample rests with the top ten. The sequences come from peripheral blood, collected before pregnancy. Recombination linked TRBV30 to TRBJ1-5; no D gene call is confident. This receptor was obtained from a female donor with multiple sclerosis, enrolled in a pregnancy study. The DNA reads as follows: TGTGCCTGGAGTCCGGAGGGTCAGCCCCAGCATTTT. Its protein product is CAWSPEGQPQHF.